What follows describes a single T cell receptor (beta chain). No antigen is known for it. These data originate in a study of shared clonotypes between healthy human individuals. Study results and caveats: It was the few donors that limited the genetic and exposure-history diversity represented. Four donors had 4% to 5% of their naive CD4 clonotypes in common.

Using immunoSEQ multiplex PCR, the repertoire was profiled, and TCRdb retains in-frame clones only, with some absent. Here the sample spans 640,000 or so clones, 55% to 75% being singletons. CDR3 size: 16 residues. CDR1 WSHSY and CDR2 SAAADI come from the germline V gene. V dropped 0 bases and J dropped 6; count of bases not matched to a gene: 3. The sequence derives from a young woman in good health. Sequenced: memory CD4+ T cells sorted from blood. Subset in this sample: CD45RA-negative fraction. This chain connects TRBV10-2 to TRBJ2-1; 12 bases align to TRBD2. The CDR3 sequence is CASSESWTSGINEQFF. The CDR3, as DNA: TGCGCCAGCAGTGAGTCGTGGACTAGCGGGATCAATGAGCAGTTCTTC.